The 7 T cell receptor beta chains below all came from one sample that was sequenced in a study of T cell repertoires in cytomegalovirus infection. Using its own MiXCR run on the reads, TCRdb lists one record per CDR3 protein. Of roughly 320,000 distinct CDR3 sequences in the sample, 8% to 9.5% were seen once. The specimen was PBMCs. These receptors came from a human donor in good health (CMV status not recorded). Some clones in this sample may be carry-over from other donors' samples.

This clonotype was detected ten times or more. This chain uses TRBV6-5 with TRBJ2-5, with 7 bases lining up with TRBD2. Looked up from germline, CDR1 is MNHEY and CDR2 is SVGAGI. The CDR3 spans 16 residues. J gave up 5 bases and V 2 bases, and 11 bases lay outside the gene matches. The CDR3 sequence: CASSYTPGTTGETQYF. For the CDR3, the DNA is TGTGCCAGCAGTTACACCCCCGGGACTACCGGCGAGACCCAGTACTTC.

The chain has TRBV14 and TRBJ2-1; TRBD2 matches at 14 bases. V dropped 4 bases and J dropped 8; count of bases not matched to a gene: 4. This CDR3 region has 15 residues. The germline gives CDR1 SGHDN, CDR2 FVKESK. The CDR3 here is CASSRTSGGLDEQFF. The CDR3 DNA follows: TGTGCCAGCAGCCGGACTAGCGGGGGGCTAGATGAGCAGTTCTTC.

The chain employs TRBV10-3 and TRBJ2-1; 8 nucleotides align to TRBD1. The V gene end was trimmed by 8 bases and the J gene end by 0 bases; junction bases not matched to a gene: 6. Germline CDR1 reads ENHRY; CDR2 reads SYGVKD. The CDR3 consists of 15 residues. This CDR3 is CAIGRTGSSYNEQFF. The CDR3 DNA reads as TGTGCCATCGGAAGGACAGGGAGCTCCTACAATGAGCAGTTCTTC.

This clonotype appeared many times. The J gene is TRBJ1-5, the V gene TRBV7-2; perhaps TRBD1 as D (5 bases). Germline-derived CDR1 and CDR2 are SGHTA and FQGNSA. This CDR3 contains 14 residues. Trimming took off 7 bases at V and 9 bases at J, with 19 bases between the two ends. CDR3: CASTSFGGSTPQHF. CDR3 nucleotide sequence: TGTGCCAGCACCTCTTTCGGGGGATCAACGCCCCAGCATTTT.

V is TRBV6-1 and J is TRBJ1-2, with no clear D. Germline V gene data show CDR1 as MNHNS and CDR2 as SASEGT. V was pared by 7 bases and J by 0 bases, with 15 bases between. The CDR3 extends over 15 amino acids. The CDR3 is CASTPRRLTNYGYTF. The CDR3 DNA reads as TGTGCCAGCACTCCTCGACGGTTGACTAACTATGGCTACACCTTC.

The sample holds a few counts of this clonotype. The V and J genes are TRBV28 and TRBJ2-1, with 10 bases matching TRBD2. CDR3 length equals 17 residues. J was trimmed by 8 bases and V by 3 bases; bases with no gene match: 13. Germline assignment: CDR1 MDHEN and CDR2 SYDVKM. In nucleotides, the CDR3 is TGTGCCAGCAGTTTTCGATCTCTAGCGGGAGATGCCCATGAGCAGTTCTTC. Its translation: CASSFRSLAGDAHEQFF.

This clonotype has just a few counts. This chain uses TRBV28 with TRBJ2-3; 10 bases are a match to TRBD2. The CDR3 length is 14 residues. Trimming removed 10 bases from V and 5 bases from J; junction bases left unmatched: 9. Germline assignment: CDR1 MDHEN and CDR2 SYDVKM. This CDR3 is CATDQAGGQDTQYF. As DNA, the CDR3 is TGTGCCACCGATCAAGCGGGAGGGCAAGATACGCAGTATTTT. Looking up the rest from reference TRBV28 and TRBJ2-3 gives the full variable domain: DVKVTQSSRYLVKRTGEKVFLECVQDMDHENMFWYRQDPGLGLRLIYFSYDVKMKEKGDIPEGYSVSREKKERFSLILESASTNQTSMYLCATDQAGGQDTQYFGPGTRLTVL.